A single sample gave rise to the 13 T cell receptor beta chains below, sequenced in a study of T cell repertoires in cytomegalovirus infection. TCRdb reprocessed the reads with MiXCR, giving one entry per CDR3 protein. The sample consists of about 460,000 distinct CDR3 sequences, roughly 12% of them appearing once. The material sequenced was PBMCs. All receptors come from a human donor in good health (CMV status not recorded). Some clones in this sample may be carry-over from other donors' samples.

There are many counts of this clonotype. The rearrangement uses TRBV28 and TRBJ2-1; 12 positions match TRBD2. The junction had 3 bases not matched to a gene; V was cut back by 2 bases and J by 4 bases. Germline V gene sequence: CDR1 MDHEN, CDR2 SYDVKM. The CDR3 loop spans 16 amino acids. The CDR3 here is CASSLITSGRYNEQFF. CDR3 bases: TGTGCCAGCAGTTTAATTACTAGCGGGAGGTACAATGAGCAGTTCTTC.

This clonotype was detected many times. This sequence joins TRBV4-1 and TRBJ1-1; D perhaps matches TRBD1 (5 bases). The CDR3 consists of 15 residues. Trimming pared 3 bases from V and 11 bases from J, leaving 22 bases between. Germline assignment: CDR1 MGHRA and CDR2 YSYEKL. CDR3 DNA: TGCGCCAGCAGCCAGGGCTCCCGAGGGGCTGGATTTGCTTTCTTT. Translated: CASSQGSRGAGFAFF.

CDR3 nucleotides: TGTGCCAGCGGCCCGGGACAGAGCTCCTACGAGCAGTACTTC. As protein: CASGPGQSSYEQYF. The chain has TRBV5-6 and TRBJ2-7, with 7 nucleotides matching TRBD1. V was clipped by 7 bases and J by 0 bases; unmatched bases: 7. CDR1 and CDR2 from the germline V gene are SGHDT and YYEEEE. The CDR3 is 14 amino acids.

The chain has TRBV13 and TRBJ1-3; possible D gene TRBD1, 6 bases. The CDR3 is made up of 15 amino acids. Germline V CDR1 and CDR2: PRHDT, FYEKMQ (reference sequence). The V end was cut by 0 bases, the J end by 2 bases, with 8 bases between. Here the CDR3 reads CASSLGRGPGNTIYF. CDR3 DNA sequence: TGTGCCAGCAGCTTAGGACGGGGGCCTGGAAACACCATATATTTT.

In this sample, this clonotype turned up many times. This sequence joins TRBV2 and TRBJ2-7; D may correspond to TRBD1 or TRBD2 (5 bases each). Between the trimmed V and J ends, which lost 3 bases and 2 bases, there was a span of 17 bases. CDR3 length: 16 residues. CDR1 is SNHLY, CDR2 FYNNEI, per germline. The DNA for the CDR3 is TGTGCCAGCAGTGACGGAGGAGCAGGGAGTCCCTACGAGCAGTACTTC. Protein product: CASSDGGAGSPYEQYF.

The V and J genes are TRBV10-3 and TRBJ2-1; 12 bases are a match to TRBD2. This CDR3 comprises 14 residues. The trim removed 6 bases at V and 8 bases at J, leaving 5 bases unmatched. CDR1 and CDR2 (germline): ENHRY, SYGVKD. The DNA for the CDR3 is TGTGCCATCAGGACTAGCGGGGGTAGTCATGAGCAGTTCTTC. It yields the protein CAIRTSGGSHEQFF.

The V call is TRBV19, the J call TRBJ2-7; 10 bases map to TRBD2. This CDR3 has 15 residues. J was trimmed by 2 bases and V by 3 bases; bases with no gene match: 4. Looked up from germline, CDR1 is LNHDA and CDR2 is SQIVND (reference sequence). Here the CDR3 reads CASSITSGDPYEQYF. CDR3 sequence (DNA): TGTGCCAGTAGTATCACTAGCGGGGACCCCTACGAGCAGTACTTC.

This clonotype was counted ten times or more. The rearrangement uses TRBV7-8 and TRBJ2-7; tentatively, D is TRBD2 (6 bases). Per the germline V gene, CDR1 is SGHVS and CDR2 is FQNEAQ. V was pared by 5 bases and J by 6 bases, with 17 bases between. The CDR3 contains 14 residues. The CDR3 here is CASSMASELAEQYF. CDR3 in DNA: TGTGCCAGCAGCATGGCTAGCGAGTTAGCCGAGCAGTACTTC.

This clonotype has a handful of counts. The V and J genes are TRBV30 and TRBJ1-5; D unresolved. CDR1 is GTSNPN, CDR2 SVGIG, per germline (reference sequence). The ends were cut back, 0 bases at V and 2 bases at J, with 11 bases in the middle. The CDR3 runs 15 residues. CDR3 loop: CAWSVGSRGNQPQHF. The CDR3 region has the DNA TGTGCCTGGAGTGTAGGGTCTAGAGGCAATCAGCCCCAGCATTTT.

This clonotype was seen at least ten times. CDR3 in DNA: TGTGCCAGCAGCTCTAATTCAGGGGGAGCTTTCTTT. This sequence encodes CASSSNSGGAFF. V usage is TRBV7-9 and J usage is TRBJ1-1; 7 bases are a match to TRBD1. The germline gives CDR1 SEHNR, CDR2 FQNEAQ (reference sequence). V dropped 4 bases and J dropped 10; count of bases not matched to a gene: 6. The length of the CDR3 is 12 residues.

This clonotype was counted ten times or more. The chain links TRBV6-2 or TRBV6-3 to TRBJ1-2; D possibly corresponds to TRBD1 (5 bases). Germline values: CDR1 MNHEY, CDR2 SVGEGT. The CDR3 covers 15 residues. Trimming pared 6 bases from V and 3 bases from J, leaving 17 bases between. This CDR3 is CASSRDVRLDYGYTF. In DNA, the CDR3 is TGTGCCAGCAGCCGGGACGTGAGGTTGGACTATGGCTACACCTTC.

This clonotype was seen repeatedly, ten times or more. The gene calls are TRBV7-2 and TRBJ1-2; 8 nucleotides align to TRBD1. V gave up 1 base and J gave up 8 bases; unmatched junction bases: 9. The CDR3 runs to 15 residues. The V gene's germline CDR1 is SGHTA and CDR2 FQGNSA. The CDR3 here is CASSLVVTGVKGYTF. CDR3 DNA: TGTGCCAGCAGCTTAGTAGTGACAGGGGTGAAGGGCTACACCTTC. Looking up the rest from reference TRBV7-2 and TRBJ1-2 gives the full variable domain: GAGVSQSPSNKVTEKGKDVELRCDPISGHTALYWYRQSLGQGLEFLIYFQGNSAPDKSGLPSDRFSAERTGGSVSTLTIQRTQQEDSAVYLCASSLVVTGVKGYTFGSGTRLTVV.

This clonotype was observed a handful of times. The chain links TRBV12-3 or TRBV12-4 to TRBJ1-5, with D possibly matching TRBD1 (6 bases). V dropped 5 bases and J dropped 0 bases, with 8 bases sitting between them. The CDR3 is 14 amino acids. CDR3: CASSNRVSNQPQHF. The CDR3, as DNA: TGTGCCAGCAGTAACAGGGTTAGCAATCAGCCCCAGCATTTT.